Presented here are 27 T cell receptor beta chains from one specimen sequenced in a study of T cells after yellow fever vaccination. In TCRdb, the 5' RACE reads were re-called with MiXCR into one record per CDR3 protein. This table holds about 210,000 distinct CDR3 sequences, 6.7% found once. Sequenced here: CD4+ T cells sorted from PBMCs, sampled on the day of the yellow fever booster vaccination. These TCRs come from a man between 25 and 39 years old who received the YFV17D yellow fever vaccine.

The chain recombines TRBV20-1 with TRBJ2-3; weak D call: TRBD1 (5 bases). Trimming removed 0 bases at V and 6 bases at J, with 19 bases between. This CDR3 contains 16 residues. Germline values: CDR1 DFQATT, CDR2 SNEGSKA (reference sequence). In DNA, the CDR3 is TGCAGTGCTAGAGATTTCGCAGGGATCATAAGGGATACGCAGTATTTT. This translates into CSARDFAGIIRDTQYF.

This clonotype has more than one count but fewer than ten. V and J are TRBV5-1 and TRBJ2-5; D gene ambiguous. V was trimmed by 0 bases and J by 5 bases, leaving 8 bases between them. Germline CDR1 SGHRS, CDR2 YFSETQ. The CDR3 consists of 13 residues. CDR3 nucleotides: TGCGCCAGCAGCTTGGGGAATGGGGAGACCCAGTACTTC. This gives the protein CASSLGNGETQYF.

On this clonotype itself: An end of the junction differs from the germline gene, which may be a read error. The chain carries TRBV10-1 and TRBJ2-1, with 9 bases lining up with TRBD2. The CDR3 extends over 13 amino acids. Germline CDR1 reads WNHNN; CDR2 reads SYGVQD (reference sequence). CDR3: CASSGAGGRYLHF. The CDR3 DNA reads as TGCGCCAGCAGTGGAGCGGGAGGACGCTACCTTCATTTC.

In its sample, this clonotype was seen a few times. V is TRBV15 and J is TRBJ2-3; the D is unclear. The CDR3 is 13 residues long. Germline V gene data show CDR1 as LNHNV and CDR2 as YYDKDF (reference sequence). The germline V and J ends were trimmed by 8 bases and 5 bases, with 14 bases remaining between them. Here the CDR3 DNA reads TGTGCCACCGCCCGAAACCTGGGAGATACGCAGTATTTT. It codes for CATARNLGDTQYF. The variable domain in full, completed from reference TRBV15 and TRBJ2-3, reads DAMVIQNPRYQVTQFGKPVTLSCSQTLNHNVMYWYQQKSSQAPKLLFHYYDKDFNNEADTPDNFQSRRPNTSFCFLDIRSPGLGDTAMYLCATARNLGDTQYFGPGTRLTVL.

This clonotype occurred many times. The chain combines TRBV19 with TRBJ2-1; a weak D match, TRBD1 (5 bases). Germline CDR1 reads LNHDA; CDR2 reads SQIVND (reference sequence). The CDR3 loop spans 15 amino acids. The V gene lost 5 bases and the J gene lost 3 bases, with 14 bases spanning the gap. The CDR3 loop is CASSPGLEIYNEQFF. In nucleotides, the CDR3 is TGTGCCAGTAGTCCAGGGCTAGAAATCTACAATGAGCAGTTCTTC.

In this sample, this clonotype turned up a few times. CDR3 sequence: CASTAGGNTDTQYF. CDR3 DNA: TGTGCCAGCACAGCGGGAGGAAACACAGATACGCAGTATTTT. The chain links TRBV12-3 or TRBV12-4 to TRBJ2-3; 9 nucleotides align to TRBD2. This CDR3 is 14 amino acids long. V shed 7 bases and J 2 bases; nucleotides not matched to a gene: 4.

Ten or more counts support this clonotype. V is TRBV5-4 and J is TRBJ2-2; 14 bases map to TRBD2. The CDR3 totals 19 residues. Germline assignment: CDR1 SGHNT and CDR2 YYREEE (reference sequence). The V segment lost 0 bases and the J segment 3 bases; nucleotides outside the gene matches: 7. The CDR3, as DNA: TGTGCCAGCAGCTTGGCAAGGGGACTAGCGGGAGCACACACCGGGGAGCTGTTTTTT. Its translation: CASSLARGLAGAHTGELFF.

The rearrangement uses TRBV2 and TRBJ1-5; 8 positions match TRBD1. The CDR3 runs to 19 residues. Germline assignment: CDR1 SNHLY and CDR2 FYNNEI. The CDR3 protein is CTICLTVRGLYISNQPQHF. CDR3 nucleotides: TGTACCATCTGTCTCACAGTCAGGGGGCTATACATAAGCAATCAGCCCCAGCATTTT.

The chain is built from TRBV12-3 or TRBV12-4 and TRBJ2-5; 7 nucleotides align to TRBD1. CDR3 length: 16 residues. J gave up 6 bases and V 3 bases, and 13 bases lay outside the gene matches. The CDR3: CASSFPAGGGQKTQYF. CDR3 DNA sequence: TGTGCCAGCAGTTTTCCCGCGGGTGGGGGACAGAAGACCCAGTACTTC.

This clonotype was counted at least ten times. The chain links TRBV12-3 or TRBV12-4 to TRBJ1-5; no definite D call. Trimming left V 2 bases short and J 5 bases short, with 13 bases between. CDR3 length: 15 amino acids. CDR3 protein: CASSLNGRAHQPQHF. The CDR3 DNA sequence: TGTGCCAGCAGTTTAAACGGGAGGGCGCATCAGCCCCAGCATTTT.

This clonotype was detected a few times. This chain links TRBV5-4 with TRBJ1-2; 7 nucleotides align to TRBD1. Germline assignment: CDR1 SGHNT and CDR2 YYREEE (reference sequence). This CDR3 has 13 amino acids. The J segment lost 8 bases and the V segment lost 3 bases, leaving 7 bases of the junction unmatched. The CDR3 reads CASSSTGVGGYTF. Written as DNA, the CDR3 is TGTGCCAGCAGCTCCACAGGGGTAGGCGGCTACACCTTC.

This clonotype was seen a few times. This chain links TRBV29-1 with TRBJ2-7, with 14 positions matching TRBD2. With V trimmed by 6 bases and J by 0 bases, 7 bases remained unmatched. Germline assignment: CDR1 SQVTM and CDR2 ANQGSEA. CDR3 length equals 16 residues. This chain's CDR3 is CSVFGTSGGLSYEQYF. CDR3 DNA: TGCAGCGTCTTCGGGACTAGCGGGGGCCTCTCCTACGAGCAGTACTTC.

Many counts were recorded for this clonotype. The chain carries TRBV12-5 and TRBJ2-7; TRBD1 aligns across 10 bases. Trimming cost V 4 bases and J 3 bases; bases outside gene matches: 9. The CDR3 has 16 residues. Per germline, CDR1 LGHNT and CDR2 FRNRAP. The DNA for the CDR3 is TGTGCTAGTGGTTCATCCGGGACAGGGGTCTTCTACGAGCAGTACTTC. Its protein is CASGSSGTGVFYEQYF.

The V and J genes are TRBV3-1 and TRBJ1-4; D uncertain. The ends were cut back, 0 bases at V and 8 bases at J, with 7 bases in the middle. The CDR3 runs to 13 residues. Germline V gives CDR1 LGHDT, CDR2 YNNKEL (reference sequence). The CDR3 loop reads CASSQDFREKLFF. CDR3 nucleotide sequence: TGTGCCAGCAGCCAAGATTTCCGCGAAAAACTGTTTTTT.

This clonotype was observed many times. The V gene is TRBV5-1, the J gene TRBJ2-7, with D tentatively TRBD1 (5 bases). The CDR3 has 12 amino acids. The V end lost 4 bases, the J end lost 8 bases, and 13 bases lay between the germline ends. Germline V CDR1 and CDR2: SGHRS, YFSETQ. For the CDR3, the DNA is TGCGCCAGCAGCGACGGAGACAGCAAGCAGTACTTC. This codes for CASSDGDSKQYF.

This chain joins TRBV28 and TRBJ2-1; D may be TRBD2 (6 bases). The CDR3 is 16 amino acids. Deletions cut 7 bases from V and 7 bases from J, with 23 bases between. Germline V gene lookup returns CDR1 MDHEN and CDR2 SYDVKM. CDR3 in amino acids: CASNQIGSLSTNEQFF. The CDR3 DNA follows: TGTGCCAGCAATCAAATCGGGAGTTTAAGTACGAATGAGCAGTTCTTC. Together with reference TRBV28 and TRBJ2-1, the CDR3 gives the full variable domain: DVKVTQSSRYLVKRTGEKVFLECVQDMDHENMFWYRQDPGLGLRLIYFSYDVKMKEKGDIPEGYSVSREKKERFSLILESASTNQTSMYLCASNQIGSLSTNEQFFGPGTRLTVL.

This clonotype has a handful of counts. The chain employs TRBV21-1 and TRBJ1-6; the listed D gene, TRBD1, was not tested against the DNA. TRBV21-1 is given as a pseudogene. CDR3 size: 13 residues. CDR3 DNA: TGTGCCAGCTCCTTCAGGGGAGATTCACCCCTCCACTTT. Its protein product is CASSFRGDSPLHF.

This clonotype was observed many times. The chain is built from TRBV7-2 and TRBJ2-7, with D uncertain. Per germline, CDR1 SGHTA and CDR2 FQGNSA. Trimming stripped 5 bases from V and 2 bases from J, with 16 bases between. CDR3 length: 15 amino acids. The CDR3 sequence: CASSPSPLAAYEQYF. The CDR3 nucleotides are TGTGCCAGCAGCCCAAGCCCGCTTGCCGCCTACGAGCAGTACTTC.

This clonotype was counted at least ten times. The rearrangement joins TRBV7-8 to TRBJ1-4; D may be TRBD1 (5 bases). The CDR3 extends over 16 amino acids. CDR1 is SGHVS, CDR2 FQNEAQ, per germline. V lost 1 base and J lost 0, with 9 bases in between. CDR3 nucleotide sequence: TGTGCCAGCAGCTTAGAAGGGGTGGCAACTAATGAAAAACTGTTTTTT. Its translation is CASSLEGVATNEKLFF.

This clonotype was seen more than once but under ten times. The chain combines TRBV12-5 with TRBJ1-1; tentative D call: TRBD1 (5 bases). V dropped 3 bases and J dropped 5 bases, with 22 bases sitting between them. CDR1 and CDR2 from the germline V gene are LGHNT and FRNRAP. This CDR3 has 17 residues. CDR3 nucleotides: TGTGCTAGTGGTTTACCCACATGGGGCGGCGGGGGGACTGAAGCTTTCTTT. This encodes CASGLPTWGGGGTEAFF.

This chain connects TRBV6-2 or TRBV6-3 to TRBJ2-4; maybe TRBD1 (6 bases). CDR1 and CDR2 (germline): MNHEY, SVGEGT. Trimming took off 6 bases at V and 7 bases at J, with 13 bases between the two ends. The CDR3 sequence is 13 residues long. The CDR3 here is CASRPTGCNIQYF. Here the CDR3 DNA reads TGTGCCAGCAGACCGACAGGTTGTAACATTCAGTACTTC.

Remarks on this clonotype: This sequence may be a read error, since a much larger clone differs from it by one base. The rearrangement links TRBV4-2 to TRBJ1-1, with D hard to call. This CDR3 has 13 amino acids. The V and J ends lost 1 base and 10 bases respectively, with 13 bases between them. Germline values: CDR1 LGHNA, CDR2 YNFKEQ. CDR3 coding DNA: TGTGCCAGCAGCCAAGGGGCCACCGCTGGAGCTTTCTTT. It is translated as CASSQGATAGAFF.

DNA for the CDR3: TGCGCCAGCAGTCAATCGGTAGGAGGCACAGATACGCAGTATTTT. Protein: CASSQSVGGTDTQYF. The chain joins TRBV23-1 to TRBJ2-3; unclear D gene. TRBV23-1 is an ORF, and what it does is uncertain. The CDR3 is made up of 15 amino acids. Deletions cut 0 bases from V and 1 base from J, with 8 bases between.

This clonotype was counted only a few times. The chain recombines TRBV6-2 or TRBV6-3 with TRBJ1-5, with TRBD1 matching over 9 bases. This CDR3 is built from 17 residues. The germline CDR1 and CDR2 sequences are MNHEY and SVGEGT. The V gene end was trimmed by 5 bases and the J gene end by 2 bases; junction bases not matched to a gene: 10. In DNA, the CDR3 is TGTGCCAGCAGTCTTACAGGGGGCTCGTGGGGCAATCAGCCCCAGCATTTT. It encodes CASSLTGGSWGNQPQHF.

The chain is built from TRBV19 and TRBJ2-3; no definite D call. The CDR3 spans 13 residues. Per the germline V gene, CDR1 is LNHDA and CDR2 is SQIVND (reference sequence). Trimming removed 6 bases from V and 1 base from J, with 8 bases in between. CDR3 coding DNA: TGTGCCAGTAGAAATCAGGGCACAGATACGCAGTATTTT. Amino acid sequence: CASRNQGTDTQYF.

At least ten counts were recorded for this clonotype. The chain links TRBV18 to TRBJ2-1; 13 bases line up with TRBD2. Germline V gene data show CDR1 as KGHSH and CDR2 as LQKENI. After removal of 4 bases from V and 2 bases from J, the junction contained 2 bases not matched to a gene. The CDR3 is 16 amino acids. The CDR3 loop reads CASSRTSGSPYNEQFF. The CDR3 coding sequence is TGTGCCAGCTCACGGACTAGCGGGAGCCCCTACAATGAGCAGTTCTTC.

The table lists this clonotype with a few counts. The gene calls are TRBV7-8 and TRBJ2-1; maybe TRBD2 (6 bases). Germline-derived CDR1 and CDR2 are SGHVS and FQNEAQ. The V end lost 5 bases, the J end lost 7 bases, and 15 bases lay between the germline ends. This CDR3 comprises 14 residues. The CDR3 is CASSPPPGTNEQFF. CDR3 nucleotide sequence: TGTGCCAGCAGCCCCCCCCCCGGGACTAATGAGCAGTTCTTC. Supplemented by reference TRBV7-8 and TRBJ2-1, the full variable domain reads GAGVSQSPRYKVAKRGQDVALRCDPISGHVSLFWYQQALGQGPEFLTYFQNEAQLDKSGLPSDRFFAERPEGSVSTLKIQRTQQEDSAVYLCASSPPPGTNEQFFGPGTRLTVL.